The rows below give T cell receptor beta chains drawn from one sample of a study of CD8+ T cells in alopecia areata. Method: immunoSEQ multiplex PCR; TCRdb's copy keeps in-frame clones and lacks some. The sample has a few hundred thousand clones; roughly two fifths are singletons. The sample here was CD4+ T cells sorted from blood, taken at roughly week 30, from a patient treated with tofacitinib. These receptor sequences come from a human donor with alopecia areata. CDR3s include the opening cysteine and the closing phenylalanine or tryptophan. Fields, in order: J gene, D gene, clone size, V gene, CDR3 protein, CDR3 DNA. A D gene is named only where the DNA matches it firmly. Clone size is given for some rows only: seen once, a few or many times, or a class if the clone is expanded.

>TRBJ2-1|TRBD2|.|TRBV9
CASSVAVGGSWNEQFF
TGTGCCAGCAGCGTAGCCGTGGGGGGGTCATGGAATGAGCAGTTCTTC
>TRBJ2-7|TRBD1|.|TRBV5-5
CASSFGTDYEQYF
TGTGCCAGCAGCTTCGGGACAGATTACGAGCAGTACTTC
>TRBJ1-2|TRBD1|.|TRBV29-1
CSVERTGHGYTF
TGCAGCGTTGAACGGACAGGGCATGGCTACACCTTC
>TRBJ2-1|TRBD2|.|TRBV30
CACTSGRRYNEQFF
TGTGCCTGTACTAGCGGGAGGCGATACAATGAGCAGTTCTTC
>TRBJ2-4|.|few|TRBV28
CASSNPTGSHIQYF
TGTGCCAGCAGTAACCCTACAGGGAGTCACATTCAGTACTTC
>TRBJ1-5|.|few|TRBV27
CASSLGLNQPQHF
TGTGCCAGCAGTTTGGGACTCAATCAGCCCCAGCATTTT
>TRBJ2-2|.|.|TRBV6-1
CASSERGRAGELFF
TGTGCCAGCAGTGAAAGGGGAAGGGCCGGGGAGCTGTTTTTT
>TRBJ2-3|.|once|TRBV27
CASSVQPPRDTQYF
TGTGCCAGCAGTGTACAGCCGCCGAGGGATACGCAGTATTTT
>TRBJ1-1|TRBD1|.|TRBV6-6
CASSYSPGQGRSEAFF
TGTGCCAGCAGTTACTCGCCGGGACAGGGGAGGTCTGAAGCTTTCTTT
>TRBJ2-2|TRBD1|.|TRBV9
CASSRRGLGELFF
TGTGCCAGCAGCCGCAGGGGGCTAGGGGAGCTGTTTTTT
>TRBJ2-7|.|few|TRBV30
CAFGRSYEQYF
TGTGCCTTTGGACGGTCCTACGAGCAGTACTTC
>TRBJ1-1|TRBD1|.|TRBV6-5
CASSTDRGPFSEAFF
TGTGCCAGCAGTACCGACAGGGGGCCGTTTTCTGAAGCTTTCTTT
>TRBJ1-1|.|.|TRBV29-1
CSVDLGRTNAEAFF
TGCAGCGTTGATTTGGGACGGACGAACGCTGAAGCTTTCTTT
>TRBJ2-3|.|.|TRBV30
CAWSSLWAASTDTQYF
TGTGCCTGGAGTTCCCTGTGGGCAGCTAGCACAGATACGCAGTATTTT
>TRBJ2-1|TRBD2|few|TRBV19
CASSISGTSGYEQFF
TGTGCCAGTAGTATATCTGGGACTAGCGGGTATGAGCAGTTCTTC
>TRBJ2-2|.|.|TRBV9
CASSVGSDTGELFF
TGTGCCAGCAGCGTGGGTAGCGACACCGGGGAGCTGTTTTTT
>TRBJ1-2|.|few|TRBV6-1
CASSEWTVPYGYTF
TGTGCCAGCAGTGAGTGGACAGTTCCCTATGGCTACACCTTC
>TRBJ2-1|TRBD2|.|TRBV29-1
CSVVRVAGANFRNEQFF
TGCAGCGTTGTTAGGGTAGCGGGAGCTAACTTTAGGAATGAGCAGTTCTTC
>TRBJ2-3|.|few|TRBV11-2
CASSSGRTSTDTQYF
TGTGCCAGCAGCTCGGGACGGACCAGCACAGATACGCAGTATTTT
>TRBJ1-1|.|.|TRBV30
CAWKWGTTEAFF
TGTGCCTGGAAATGGGGGACTACTGAAGCTTTCTTT
>TRBJ1-2|.|.|TRBV5-1
CASSAGGDYGYTF
TGCGCCAGCAGCGCTGGGGGTGACTATGGCTACACCTTC
>TRBJ2-2|.|few|TRBV9
CASSVGGGWNTGELFF
TGTGCCAGCAGCGTAGGAGGAGGGTGGAACACCGGGGAGCTGTTTTTT
>TRBJ2-2|.|once|TRBV27
CASSLLAVATIGELFF
TGTGCCAGCAGTTTATTGGCGGTCGCAACGATCGGGGAGCTGTTTTTT
>TRBJ2-3|TRBD2|.|TRBV7-3
CASSSGLAGARADTQYF
TGTGCCAGCAGCTCTGGACTAGCGGGAGCTAGGGCAGATACGCAGTATTTT
>TRBJ2-7|.|few|TRBV7-9
CASSLDGSVGYEQYF
TGTGCCAGCAGCTTAGATGGCTCGGTCGGCTACGAGCAGTACTTC
>TRBJ2-3|TRBD2|many|TRBV7-2
CASSLGGGAPDTQYF
TGTGCCAGCAGCTTAGGCGGGGGGGCCCCAGATACGCAGTATTTT
>TRBJ2-7|TRBD2|few|TRBV4-2
CASSLSGGSGAYEQYF
TGTGCCAGCAGCCTCTCGGGCGGGAGTGGTGCCTACGAGCAGTACTTC
>TRBJ1-4|TRBD1|few|TRBV29-1
CSGRQGTTTNEKLFF
TGCAGCGGGAGACAGGGGACAACAACTAATGAAAAACTGTTTTTT